One sample yielded the 20 T cell receptor beta chains listed below, sequenced in a study of T cell responses to AZD1222 COVID-19 vaccine. Clones were sequenced by immunoSEQ multiplex PCR, and TCRdb holds only the in-frame ones, with some missing. The table has about 160,000 clones, under 95% seen once. The sample here was peripheral blood, taken on day 0 of AZD1222 vaccination. The origin of the receptors is an adult in good health.

This chain joins TRBV4-1 and TRBJ1-5; TRBD1 matches 7 bases. Germline CDR1 and CDR2: MGHRA and YSYEKL. CDR3 length: 15 residues. The junction had 9 bases not matched to a gene; V was cut back by 8 bases and J by 2 bases. This CDR3 is CASGETGRGNQPQHF. CDR3 nucleotide sequence: TGCGCCAGCGGCGAGACAGGGCGAGGCAATCAGCCCCAGCATTTT.

V gene TRBV28 combines with J gene TRBJ2-6; maybe TRBD2 (5 bases). V lost 3 bases and J 0 bases, leaving 9 bases between the germline ends. Germline V gene data show CDR1 as MDHEN and CDR2 as SYDVKM. The CDR3 consists of 16 residues. The CDR3 protein is CASSFAGPSGANVLTF. The CDR3 DNA reads TGTGCCAGCAGTTTTGCGGGTCCCTCTGGGGCCAACGTCCTGACTTTC.

This clone was counted a single time. The chain recombines TRBV24-1 with TRBJ1-5, with 8 nucleotides matching TRBD1. This CDR3 region has 16 residues. V was pared by 3 bases and J by 2 bases, with 5 bases of the junction left unmatched. Germline V CDR1 and CDR2: KGHDR, SFDVKD. The CDR3 DNA sequence: TGTGCCACCAGTGATCCCGCGGGACAGGGCAATCAGCCCCAGCATTTT. It specifies CATSDPAGQGNQPQHF.

The V call is TRBV3-1 (or the pseudogene TRBV3-2), the J call TRBJ2-7, with TRBD1 matching over 10 bases. CDR3 length: 15 residues. Trimming at V came to 1 base and at J to 3 bases, leaving 3 bases not matched to a gene. CDR1 and CDR2 from the germline V gene are LGHDT and YNNKEL (reference sequence). DNA of the CDR3: TGTGCCAGCAGCCAAGGGGGACAGGGGTACTACGAGCAGTACTTC. It translates to CASSQGGQGYYEQYF.

Here the CDR3 DNA reads TGTGCCACCAGCAGGGACGGACAGGGTTACTACGAGCAGTACTTC. Its protein product is CATSRDGQGYYEQYF. The V gene is TRBV15, the J gene TRBJ2-7; TRBD1 aligns across 8 bases. Looked up from germline, CDR1 is LNHNV and CDR2 is YYDKDF (reference sequence). The CDR3 sequence is 15 residues long. The junction had 7 bases not matched to a gene; V was cut back by 3 bases and J by 3 bases.

The genes are TRBV11-2 and TRBJ1-3; maybe TRBD1 (5 bases). The V end lost 1 base, the J end lost 0 bases, and 10 bases lay between the germline ends. Germline CDR1 reads SGHAT; CDR2 reads FQNNGV. The CDR3 sequence is 16 residues long. This CDR3 reads CASSLVGGGSGNTIYF. CDR3 DNA: TGTGCCAGCAGCTTAGTAGGTGGGGGCTCTGGAAACACCATATATTTT.

The chain uses TRBV4-1 and TRBJ2-1; TRBD2 matches 11 bases. Trimming cost V 2 bases and J 6 bases; bases outside gene matches: 9. The germline V gene has CDR1 MGHRA and CDR2 YSYEKL. This CDR3 is built from 17 residues. CDR3 sequence: CASSQTTLAGGPNEQFF. CDR3 sequence (DNA): TGCGCCAGCAGCCAAACCACGCTAGCGGGAGGCCCCAATGAGCAGTTCTTC.

This rearrangement joins TRBV5-1 to TRBJ2-1, with D possibly matching TRBD1 (5 bases). Germline V gene sequence: CDR1 SGHRS, CDR2 YFSETQ. Trimming shortened V by 3 bases and J by 5 bases, and 12 bases separated the two germline ends. The CDR3 totals 14 residues. In DNA, the CDR3 is TGCGCCAGCAGCTACAGACAGACCGACAATGAGCAGTTCTTC. Translating gives CASSYRQTDNEQFF.

The chain employs TRBV7-3 and TRBJ2-2; weak D call: TRBD2 (5 bases). The V and J ends lost 4 bases and 6 bases respectively, with 18 bases between them. Germline assignment: CDR1 SGHTA and CDR2 FQGTGA. The CDR3 runs to 16 residues. Here the CDR3 DNA reads TGTGCCAGCAGCTCCTCATCCGGGGTACTAGCCGGGGAGCTGTTTTTT. Translation: CASSSSSGVLAGELFF.

The V call is TRBV11-2, the J call TRBJ2-7; 11 nucleotides agree with TRBD2. From germline, CDR1 is SGHAT and CDR2 FQNNGV. The CDR3 is made up of 17 amino acids. After removal of 5 bases from V and 5 bases from J, the junction contained 14 bases not matched to a gene. CDR3 nucleotides: TGTGCCAGCAGCCAAAACCTAGCGGGAGGTAAGGGGGACGAGCAGTACTTC. Its translation is CASSQNLAGGKGDEQYF. Supplemented by reference TRBV11-2 and TRBJ2-7, the full variable domain reads EAGVAQSPRYKIIEKRQSVAFWCNPISGHATLYWYQQILGQGPKLLIQFQNNGVVDDSQLPKDRFSAERLKGVDSTLKIQPAKLEDSAVYLCASSQNLAGGKGDEQYFGPGTRLTVT.

The chain has TRBV7-9 and TRBJ2-3, with D possibly matching TRBD2 (6 bases). Trimming pared 6 bases from V and 4 bases from J, leaving 20 bases between. Germline assignment: CDR1 SEHNR and CDR2 FQNEAQ (reference sequence). The CDR3 spans 16 residues. The CDR3 DNA is TGTGCCAGCAGTTTGATCTCCCCCGCGGGGTCAGATACGCAGTATTTT. Residues: CASSLISPAGSDTQYF.

The chain couples TRBV5-1 to TRBJ2-2; TRBD2 matches at 7 bases. J lost 0 bases, V lost 3 bases, and 2 bases had no gene match. This CDR3 has 15 residues. Germline values: CDR1 SGHRS, CDR2 YFSETQ. The CDR3 loop reads CASSSGLPNTGELFF. In DNA form, the CDR3 reads TGCGCCAGCAGCTCGGGACTACCGAACACCGGGGAGCTGTTTTTT.

The gene calls are TRBV7-2 and TRBJ2-1; TRBD2 matches 7 bases. CDR1 and CDR2 (germline): SGHTA, FQGNSA. J was trimmed by 4 bases and V by 4 bases; bases with no gene match: 13. The CDR3 spans 17 residues. The CDR3 region is CASSSPTGSGAYNEQFF. The CDR3 nucleotides are TGTGCCAGCAGCTCCCCGACGGGGAGCGGGGCTTACAATGAGCAGTTCTTC. Full variable domain (remainder filled in from reference TRBV7-2 and TRBJ2-1): GAGVSQSPSNKVTEKGKDVELRCDPISGHTALYWYRQSLGQGLEFLIYFQGNSAPDKSGLPSDRFSAERTGGSVSTLTIQRTQQEDSAVYLCASSSPTGSGAYNEQFFGPGTRLTVL.

The J gene is TRBJ1-3, the V gene TRBV29-1; unclear D gene. Germline V gene sequence: CDR1 SQVTM, CDR2 ANQGSEA. V was trimmed by 0 bases and J by 3 bases, leaving 9 bases between them. CDR3 length: 14 residues. CDR3 sequence: CSVEDRTIGNTIYF. The CDR3 bases are TGCAGCGTTGAAGATCGGACGATTGGAAACACCATATATTTT.

This clone was counted a single time. This chain links TRBV28 with TRBJ1-2; D ambiguous. V dropped 5 bases and J dropped 4 bases, with 20 bases sitting between them. Germline CDR1 MDHEN, CDR2 SYDVKM. CDR3 length: 16 residues. The CDR3 DNA reads TGTGCCAGCAGTACGGGCGGGGAGGTGGACGGCTATGGCTACACCTTC. Translated: CASSTGGEVDGYGYTF.

The rearrangement uses TRBV5-1 and TRBJ1-1; D gene uncertain. With 0 bases removed from V and 3 bases from J, the gap between germline ends came to 12 bases. The CDR3 length is 15 residues. Germline assignment: CDR1 SGHRS and CDR2 YFSETQ. The CDR3 DNA reads TGCGCCAGCAGCTTGGGAGGCTCCGGGGACACTGAAGCTTTCTTT. Its protein is CASSLGGSGDTEAFF.

J is TRBJ2-7 and V is TRBV30, with D possibly being TRBD1 (6 bases). From germline, CDR1 is GTSNPN and CDR2 SVGIG (reference sequence). The V gene lost 6 bases and the J gene lost 0 bases, with 15 bases spanning the gap. The CDR3 length is 14 residues. The CDR3 protein is CACSDGTTSYEQYF. The CDR3 DNA reads as TGTGCCTGCTCCGACGGGACAACCTCCTACGAGCAGTACTTC. The entire variable domain, with the rest obtained from reference TRBV30 and TRBJ2-7, is as follows: SQTIHQWPATLVQPVGSPLSLECTVEGTSNPNLYWYRQAAGRGLQLLFYSVGIGQISSEVPQNLSASRPQDRQFILSSKKLLLSDSGFYLCACSDGTTSYEQYFGPGTRLTVT.

V usage is TRBV28 and J usage is TRBJ1-4; TRBD1 aligns across 8 bases. The CDR3 runs 15 residues. The V gene's germline CDR1 is MDHEN and CDR2 SYDVKM. V shed 6 bases and J 8 bases; nucleotides not matched to a gene: 11. The DNA for the CDR3 is TGTGCCAGCAGCCCGAGGACAGGGCGAGGAGAAAAACTGTTTTTT. Translating gives CASSPRTGRGEKLFF.

This chain links TRBV6-1 with TRBJ1-2, with unresolved D. Germline loops: CDR1 MNHNS, CDR2 SASEGT. Trimming removed 0 bases from V and 3 bases from J, with 8 bases in between. The CDR3 consists of 14 residues. Here the CDR3 reads CASSEAGGYYGYTF. In DNA form, the CDR3 reads TGTGCCAGCAGTGAAGCGGGAGGATACTATGGCTACACCTTC.

This chain connects TRBV6-1 to TRBJ1-1; TRBD1 might be the D (6 bases). Germline V gene data show CDR1 as MNHNS and CDR2 as SASEGT. Trimming shortened V by 1 base and J by 11 bases, and 23 bases separated the two germline ends. The CDR3 runs 16 residues. The CDR3 coding sequence is TGTGCCAGCAGTGAAGGGAGTGCGGGGGCACCAAGGAGGGCTTTCTTT. This translates into CASSEGSAGAPRRAFF.